Below, one T cell receptor (beta chain) is given with its context. Its antigen is not yet known. It has no much larger one-base neighbor in the sample; base qualities were not kept. Other DNA sequences of this sample code for an identical CDR3. This sample is part of a study of brain metastases from non-small cell lung cancer (dated by TCRdb to about 2019). With regard to the full study: The immune microenvironment of paired resected primary tumors and brain metastases from non-small-cell lung cancer patients was profiled. The research as a whole found: Paired brain metastases and primary tumors largely shared TCR repertoires, although T-cell densities in the metastases were sparse. Lower T-cell infiltration was exhibited by brain metastases compared with primary tumors (P < 0.001). T-cell clones appeared expanded in approximately 61% of brain metastases relative to the matched primary tumors.

Via the germline V gene, CDR1 is SGDLS and CDR2 YYNGEE. CDR3 length: 17 amino acids, cysteine to phenylalanine. Here the CDR3 DNA is all that survives: 51 bases in frame from base 1. Unmatched junction bases come to 2, with V trimmed by 2 bases and J by 3 bases. A cohort of about 39 patients with surgically resected non-small-cell lung cancer, for whom both primary tumor and brain metastasis specimens were available, was included. The tumor specimens consisted of archival formalin-fixed, paraffin-embedded tissues. Library method: the immunoSEQ multiplex PCR assay. Sequencing of the T-cell receptor beta chain repertoire was carried out together with a 770-gene immune expression panel. TCRdb obtained this table from immuneACCESS and retained in-frame rearrangements with V and J assigned. These tables miss some clones; where compared with another copy, unresolved V genes account for less than half of the shortfall, and the remainder is unexplained. Here the sample has more than 2,500 clones; about four fifths occur a single time. Approximately 6.8% of the sample rests with the top ten.

Sequencing was carried out using primary lung tumor tissue. The cell subset or site tag for this specimen amounts to: primary lung tumor paired with brain metastasis. The receptor comes from a donor aged 40 or older with non-small cell lung cancer. The chain joins TRBV9 to TRBJ2-1, with 16 bases in between that match TRBD2. The CDR3 sequence is CASSVGLAGGNYNEQFF. The nucleotide sequence reads TGTGCCAGCAGCGTGGGACTAGCGGGGGGGAACTACAATGAGCAGTTCTTC.